A single sample gave rise to the 10 T cell receptor beta chains below, sequenced in a study of blood T cell repertoires in COVID-19. Generated by immunoSEQ multiplex PCR, the TCRdb table keeps only in-frame clones and is missing some. The sample includes 200,000 to 250,000 clones, about 85% seen only once; the top ten take approximately 11%. The specimen was PBMCs or T cells enriched from blood (not recorded which). The origin of the receptors is a man aged 30 to 45 who had recovered from COVID-19.

This sequence joins TRBV19 and TRBJ1-6; 8 nucleotides line up with TRBD1. Germline V gene sequence: CDR1 LNHDA, CDR2 SQIVND (reference sequence). The CDR3 runs 19 residues. V trimming: 4 bases; J trimming: 5 bases; junction bases outside the gene matches: 16. CDR3 loop: CASSSRQGTRKGNNSPLHF. As DNA, the CDR3 is TGTGCCAGTAGTAGTCGACAGGGGACCCGAAAAGGGAATAATTCACCCCTCCACTTT.

The chain uses TRBV9 and TRBJ2-1, with 7 bases that match TRBD2. Germline-derived CDR1 and CDR2 are SGDLS and YYNGEE. J lost 0 bases, V lost 2 bases, and 5 bases had no gene match. The CDR3 spans 16 residues. CDR3 sequence (DNA): TGTGCCAGCAGCGTTGACGGCGGGAGCTCCTACAATGAGCAGTTCTTC. This encodes CASSVDGGSSYNEQFF.

V gene TRBV3-1 (or the pseudogene TRBV3-2) combines with J gene TRBJ1-3; D ambiguous. Trimming pared 0 bases from V and 4 bases from J, leaving 13 bases between. The CDR3 length is 16 residues. Per germline, CDR1 LGHDT and CDR2 YNNKEL (reference sequence). CDR3 in DNA: TGTGCCAGCAGCCAAGACGGGTCGGAACCCGGAAACACCATATATTTT. It is translated as CASSQDGSEPGNTIYF.

This chain links TRBV7-2 with TRBJ1-5, with 9 positions matching TRBD1. V gave up 5 bases and J gave up 5 bases; unmatched junction bases: 1. Germline CDR1 SGHTA, CDR2 FQGNSA. The CDR3 totals 13 residues. The CDR3 sequence: CASSRQGDQPQHF. Here the CDR3 DNA reads TGTGCCAGCAGCAGACAGGGGGATCAGCCCCAGCATTTT.

The rearrangement links TRBV20-1 to TRBJ1-3; no reliable D call. V gave up 4 bases and J gave up 4 bases, with 5 bases separating them. The CDR3 is 11 amino acids. Per germline, CDR1 DFQATT and CDR2 SNEGSKA (reference sequence). Here the CDR3 DNA reads TGCAGTGCTACCAGGGGAAACACCATATATTTT. Translation: CSATRGNTIYF.

V is TRBV2 and J is TRBJ2-2; 7 bases agree with TRBD1. The germline CDR1 and CDR2 sequences are SNHLY and FYNNEI. V shed 9 bases, J shed 0 bases, and the junction held 4 bases outside the gene matches. The CDR3 covers 14 residues. CDR3 nucleotides: TGTGCCAGAAGGGACAGATCGAACACCGGGGAGCTGTTTTTT. It codes for CARRDRSNTGELFF.

V is TRBV6-5 and J is TRBJ2-2; TRBD1 aligns across 9 bases. CDR1 MNHEY and CDR2 SVGAGI come from the germline V gene. The CDR3 length is 15 residues. The V segment lost 8 bases and the J segment 7 bases; nucleotides outside the gene matches: 11. The CDR3 region has the DNA TGTGCCAGCCCCACGGGGGACAGGGCCGGCGGGGAGCTGTTTTTT. Translation gives CASPTGDRAGGELFF.

CDR3 in amino acids: CASSQGGEVLGETQYF. Written as DNA, the CDR3 is TGCGCCAGCAGCCAAGGAGGTGAAGTGTTGGGTGAGACCCAGTACTTC. This sequence joins TRBV4-1 and TRBJ2-5, with D unresolved. The ends were cut back, 1 base at V and 5 bases at J, with 17 bases in the middle. This CDR3 region has 16 residues. Germline V gene data show CDR1 as MGHRA and CDR2 as YSYEKL.

This clone was recorded a few times. V and J are TRBV2 and TRBJ2-1; 9 positions agree with TRBD1. V shed 4 bases and J 9 bases; nucleotides not matched to a gene: 4. Germline values: CDR1 SNHLY, CDR2 FYNNEI. The CDR3 runs to 13 residues. The chain's CDR3 is CASSGQGVSEQFF. The CDR3 DNA reads TGTGCCAGCAGTGGACAGGGGGTTTCTGAGCAGTTCTTC.

The V and J genes are TRBV18 and TRBJ2-3; 8 bases map to TRBD2. The CDR3 loop spans 15 amino acids. In germline, CDR1 is KGHSH, CDR2 LQKENI. With V trimmed by 5 bases and J by 5 bases, 9 bases remained unmatched. In DNA, the CDR3 is TGTGCCAGCTCAGACTCGGGAGGGCGAGAAGATACGCAGTATTTT. This sequence encodes CASSDSGGREDTQYF.